A single sample is the source of the 20 T cell receptor beta chains below, sequenced in a study of blood T cell repertoires in COVID-19. Method: immunoSEQ multiplex PCR; TCRdb's copy keeps in-frame clones and lacks some. The data contain approximately 220,000 clones, about 80% of them seen just once; the ten biggest clones take up roughly 2.3%. The sequencing input was peripheral blood. Receptors were obtained from a woman aged 60 to 75 with acute or convalescent COVID-19.

The V and J genes are TRBV19 and TRBJ2-2; D is unclear. The length of the CDR3 is 13 residues. Germline values: CDR1 LNHDA, CDR2 SQIVND (reference sequence). V lost 2 bases and J lost 5, with 6 bases in between. CDR3 amino acids: CASSIFGTGELFF. The CDR3, as DNA: TGTGCCAGTAGTATATTCGGGACCGGGGAGCTGTTTTTT.

This clone was detected once. The genes are TRBV6-5 and TRBJ2-5; 7 bases fit TRBD1. The ends lost 7 bases at V and 3 bases at J; junction bases unmatched: 8. Germline CDR1 is MNHEY and CDR2 is SVGAGI. The CDR3 runs to 14 residues. The CDR3 loop is CASTQTTGKETQYF. As DNA, the CDR3 is TGTGCCAGCACTCAAACGACAGGGAAAGAGACCCAGTACTTC.

V gene TRBV4-1 combines with J gene TRBJ1-2, with D maybe TRBD1 (6 bases). V lost 4 bases and J 5 bases, leaving 14 bases between the germline ends. Germline assignment: CDR1 MGHRA and CDR2 YSYEKL. The length of the CDR3 is 14 residues. CDR3 bases: TGCGCCAGCAGCCCCCCACAGGGTGTGTATGGCTACACCTTC. It encodes CASSPPQGVYGYTF.

This clone was seen a single time. The chain joins TRBV19 to TRBJ1-2; TRBD1 might be the D (5 bases). Trimming removed 5 bases at V and 4 bases at J, with 17 bases between. The CDR3 is made up of 15 amino acids. Germline lookup yields CDR1 LNHDA and CDR2 SQIVND (reference sequence). CDR3: CASSSQEKGSYGYTF. The CDR3 nucleotides read TGTGCCAGTAGTTCCCAGGAAAAGGGGTCCTATGGCTACACCTTC. Complete variable domain (other parts from reference TRBV19 and TRBJ1-2): DGGITQSPKYLFRKEGQNVTLSCEQNLNHDAMYWYRQDPGQGLRLIYYSQIVNDFQKGDIAEGYSVSREKKESFPLTVTSAQKNPTAFYLCASSSQEKGSYGYTFGSGTRLTVV.

The chain recombines TRBV7-9 with TRBJ1-4; the D gene is possibly TRBD1 (5 bases). In germline, CDR1 is SEHNR, CDR2 FQNEAQ (reference sequence). V lost 6 bases and J lost 4, with 9 bases in between. The CDR3 covers 13 residues. The CDR3 region has the DNA TGTGCCAGCAGTCAGGGCCTTAATGAAAAACTGTTTTTT. Its protein product is CASSQGLNEKLFF.

The CDR3 bases are TGTGCCACCAGCAGAGATCCCCAGGGCTCTGGCTACACCTTC. Protein sequence: CATSRDPQGSGYTF. This chain uses TRBV15 with TRBJ1-2; a possible D gene is TRBD1 (5 bases). The germline gives CDR1 LNHNV, CDR2 YYDKDF (reference sequence). The CDR3 is 14 amino acids. The V and J ends lost 0 bases and 7 bases respectively, with 12 bases between them.

The chain combines TRBV9 with TRBJ2-2; 9 bases fit TRBD2. This CDR3 is 16 amino acids long. In germline, CDR1 is SGDLS, CDR2 YYNGEE. Losses at the gene ends were 0 bases for V and 2 bases for J; bases not matched to a gene: 2. In DNA form, the CDR3 reads TGTGCCAGCAGCGTAGCTAGCGGGAAAAACACCGGGGAGCTGTTTTTT. This codes for CASSVASGKNTGELFF.

This chain links TRBV25-1 with TRBJ1-1, with TRBD1 as a possible D gene (6 bases). Germline values: CDR1 MGHDK, CDR2 SYGVNS. The V gene lost 8 bases and the J gene lost 0 bases, with 13 bases spanning the gap. The CDR3 extends over 14 amino acids. CDR3 residues: CASHRDGMNTEAFF. CDR3 DNA: TGTGCCAGCCACAGGGACGGCATGAACACTGAAGCTTTCTTT.

The CDR3 DNA reads TGTGCCAGTAGTTTTAGAGGCGGAGAGGCTTTCTTT. Its protein product is CASSFRGGEAFF. V usage is TRBV19 and J usage is TRBJ1-1, with D unclear. The V gene lost 5 bases and the J gene lost 11 bases, with 15 bases spanning the gap. Germline assignment: CDR1 LNHDA and CDR2 SQIVND (reference sequence). The CDR3 covers 12 residues.

The count of this clone is one. J is TRBJ1-5 and V is TRBV5-1; maybe TRBD1 (5 bases). CDR3 length: 17 amino acids. Germline CDR1 is SGHRS and CDR2 is YFSETQ. Trimming stripped 0 bases from V and 2 bases from J, with 15 bases between. The CDR3 region is CASSLDPISGGNQPQHF. In DNA form, the CDR3 reads TGCGCCAGCAGCTTGGACCCCATCTCGGGGGGCAATCAGCCCCAGCATTTT.

V is TRBV30 and J is TRBJ2-7, with 12 bases that match TRBD2. Germline V gene lookup returns CDR1 GTSNPN and CDR2 SVGIG (reference sequence). The CDR3 runs 15 residues. Losses at the gene ends were 1 base for V and 6 bases for J; bases not matched to a gene: 7. DNA of the CDR3: TGTGCCTGGAGTGCCACTAGCGGGGGGCCTTCCGAGCAGTACTTC. Protein product: CAWSATSGGPSEQYF.

The chain recombines TRBV7-2 with TRBJ2-1, with TRBD2 as a possible D gene (5 bases). Per germline, CDR1 SGHTA and CDR2 FQGNSA. The CDR3 extends over 13 amino acids. V was pared by 11 bases and J by 3 bases, with 14 bases between. The CDR3 DNA is TGTGCCTCTGGGCCCCGGGGCTACAATGAGCAGTTCTTC. As protein: CASGPRGYNEQFF.

This chain links TRBV2 with TRBJ2-1; D perhaps matches TRBD1 (5 bases). In germline, CDR1 is SNHLY, CDR2 FYNNEI. V was shortened by 3 bases and J by 2 bases, with 8 bases between the two germline ends. The CDR3 has 14 residues. The CDR3 protein is CASSDRATYNEQFF. The CDR3 region has the DNA TGTGCCAGCAGTGACAGGGCCACCTACAATGAGCAGTTCTTC.

The chain links TRBV7-6 to TRBJ2-7; the D gene is possibly TRBD1 (6 bases). CDR3 length: 15 amino acids. From germline, CDR1 is SGHVS and CDR2 FNYEAQ. Deletions cut 4 bases from V and 0 bases from J, with 13 bases between. DNA of the CDR3: TGTGCCAGCAGCTCGAGGACAGAGGGCTCCTACGAGCAGTACTTC. This gives the protein CASSSRTEGSYEQYF.

The CDR3 sequence is CAWTPIGQLLNTEAFF. As DNA, the CDR3 is TGTGCCTGGACCCCGATCGGACAGTTACTTAACACTGAAGCTTTCTTT. This sequence joins TRBV30 and TRBJ1-1; D is possibly TRBD1 (6 bases). The germline gives CDR1 GTSNPN, CDR2 SVGIG (reference sequence). This CDR3 has 16 residues. Trimming cost V 4 bases and J 2 bases, with 20 bases left between them.

This clone has a single count. This sequence joins TRBV6-5 and TRBJ2-5, with D tentatively TRBD1 (7 bases). The CDR3 runs 13 residues. Trimming took off 6 bases at V and 4 bases at J, with 12 bases between the two ends. Germline CDR1 is MNHEY and CDR2 is SVGAGI. The CDR3 protein is CASRAGGRETQYF. CDR3 coding DNA: TGTGCCAGCAGGGCAGGGGGGAGAGAGACCCAGTACTTC.

This clone was seen a few times. The chain has TRBV9 and TRBJ2-1; TRBD2 aligns across 10 bases. The CDR3 is 17 residues long. CDR1 and CDR2 from the germline V gene are SGDLS and YYNGEE. Losses at the gene ends were 0 bases for V and 5 bases for J; bases not matched to a gene: 8. The CDR3 loop is CASSVVPSGGENNEQFF. CDR3 in DNA: TGTGCCAGCAGCGTAGTCCCAAGCGGGGGGGAAAACAATGAGCAGTTCTTC.

This clone has just a few counts. The chain couples TRBV27 to TRBJ2-6, with D perhaps TRBD2 (6 bases). The CDR3 runs 16 residues. V shed 3 bases and J shed 1 base, with 10 bases lying between them. Germline assignment: CDR1 MNHEY and CDR2 SMNVEV (reference sequence). The DNA for the CDR3 is TGTGCCAGCAGTTTTCGTGGGGGGTCTGGGGCCAACGTCCTGACTTTC. Residues: CASSFRGGSGANVLTF. Drawing the rest from reference TRBV27 and TRBJ2-6, the complete variable domain is EAQVTQNPRYLITVTGKKLTVTCSQNMNHEYMSWYRQDPGLGLRQIYYSMNVEVTDKGDVPEGYKVSRKEKRNFPLILESPSPNQTSLYFCASSFRGGSGANVLTFGAGSRLTVL.

The sample holds a few counts of this clone. This sequence joins TRBV6-5 and TRBJ2-7, with 8 nucleotides matching TRBD1. Trimming removed 2 bases from V and 0 bases from J; junction bases left unmatched: 3. CDR3 length: 15 amino acids. Looked up from germline, CDR1 is MNHEY and CDR2 is SVGAGI. The CDR3 region has the DNA TGTGCCAGCAGTTACGTACAGGGGGGCTCCTACGAGCAGTACTTC. Its translation: CASSYVQGGSYEQYF.

The gene calls are TRBV2 and TRBJ1-5; the match to TRBD1 covers 9 bases. The CDR3 has 14 residues. V shed 6 bases and J 6 bases; nucleotides not matched to a gene: 6. Germline V gives CDR1 SNHLY, CDR2 FYNNEI. The chain's CDR3 is CASSGQGSPQPQHF. CDR3 DNA: TGTGCCAGCAGCGGACAGGGGTCACCTCAGCCCCAGCATTTT.